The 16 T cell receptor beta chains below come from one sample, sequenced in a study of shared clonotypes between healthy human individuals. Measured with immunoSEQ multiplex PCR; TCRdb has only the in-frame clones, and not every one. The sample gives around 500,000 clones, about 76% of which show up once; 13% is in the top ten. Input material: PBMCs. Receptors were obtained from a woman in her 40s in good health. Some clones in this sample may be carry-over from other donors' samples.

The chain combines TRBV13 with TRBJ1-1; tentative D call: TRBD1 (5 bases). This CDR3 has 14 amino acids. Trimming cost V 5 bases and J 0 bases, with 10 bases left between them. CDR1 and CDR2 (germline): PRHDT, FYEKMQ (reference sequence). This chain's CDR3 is CASSRGSMNTEAFF. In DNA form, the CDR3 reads TGTGCCAGCAGCCGGGGGTCCATGAACACTGAAGCTTTCTTT.

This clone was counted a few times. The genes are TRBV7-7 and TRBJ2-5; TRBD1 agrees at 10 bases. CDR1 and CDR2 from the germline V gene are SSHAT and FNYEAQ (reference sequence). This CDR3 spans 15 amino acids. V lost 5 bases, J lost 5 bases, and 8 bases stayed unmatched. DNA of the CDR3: TGTGCCAGCAGCCCCCGGGACAGGGGATTGGAGACCCAGTACTTC. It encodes CASSPRDRGLETQYF.

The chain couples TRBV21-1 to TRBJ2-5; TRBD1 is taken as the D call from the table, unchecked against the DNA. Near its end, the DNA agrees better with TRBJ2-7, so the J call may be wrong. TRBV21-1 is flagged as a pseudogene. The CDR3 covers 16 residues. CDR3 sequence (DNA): TGTGCCAGCAGCAAAGATGGGACAGGGGGTCCTTACGAGCAGTACTTC. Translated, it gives CASSKDGTGGPYEQYF.

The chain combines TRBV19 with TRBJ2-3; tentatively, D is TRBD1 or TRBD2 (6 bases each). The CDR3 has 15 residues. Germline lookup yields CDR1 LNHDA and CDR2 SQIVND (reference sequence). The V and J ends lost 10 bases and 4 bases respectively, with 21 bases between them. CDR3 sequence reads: CATAGRSGGPDTQYF. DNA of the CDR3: TGTGCCACTGCCGGGCGGTCCGGGGGCCCAGATACGCAGTATTTT.

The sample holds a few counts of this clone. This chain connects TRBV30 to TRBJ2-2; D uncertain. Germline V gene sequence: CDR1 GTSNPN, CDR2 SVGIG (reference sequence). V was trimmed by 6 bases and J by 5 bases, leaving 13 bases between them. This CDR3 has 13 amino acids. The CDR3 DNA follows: TGTGCCTGTTCGGTAGGAGTGACCGGGGAGCTGTTTTTT. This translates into CACSVGVTGELFF.

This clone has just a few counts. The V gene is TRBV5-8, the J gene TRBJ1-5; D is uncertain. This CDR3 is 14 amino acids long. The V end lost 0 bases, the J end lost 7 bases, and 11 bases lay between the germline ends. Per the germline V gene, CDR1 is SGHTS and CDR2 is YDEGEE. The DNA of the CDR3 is TGTGCCAGCAGCTTGGTGTCAGCCCTACAGCCCCAGCATTTT. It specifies CASSLVSALQPQHF.

CDR3 bases: TGTGCCAGCAGCTTTGCGGGTCCGGGGGCTTTCTTT. Translated: CASSFAGPGAFF. The rearrangement links TRBV5-4 to TRBJ1-1, with no clear D. Trimming removed 2 bases at V and 11 bases at J, with 13 bases between. The germline CDR1 and CDR2 sequences are SGHNT and YYREEE (reference sequence). The CDR3 consists of 12 residues.

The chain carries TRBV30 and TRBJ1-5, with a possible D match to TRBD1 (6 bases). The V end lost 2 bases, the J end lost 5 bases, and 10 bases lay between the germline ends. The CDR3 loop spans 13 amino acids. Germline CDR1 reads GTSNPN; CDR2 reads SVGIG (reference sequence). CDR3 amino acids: CAWSPTGYQPQHF. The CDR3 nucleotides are TGTGCCTGGAGTCCAACAGGGTATCAGCCCCAGCATTTT.

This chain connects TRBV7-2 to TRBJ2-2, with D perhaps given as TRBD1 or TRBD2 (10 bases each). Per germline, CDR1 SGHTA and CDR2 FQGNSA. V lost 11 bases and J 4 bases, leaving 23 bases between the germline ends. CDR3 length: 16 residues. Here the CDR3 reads CALRQGASGSTGELFF. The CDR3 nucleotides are TGTGCCCTGCGACAGGGGGCTAGCGGGAGCACCGGGGAGCTGTTTTTT.

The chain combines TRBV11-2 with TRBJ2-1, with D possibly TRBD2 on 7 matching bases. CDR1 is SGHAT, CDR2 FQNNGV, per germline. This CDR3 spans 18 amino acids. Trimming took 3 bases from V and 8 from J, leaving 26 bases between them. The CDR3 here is CASSFGLGGSVLGYEQFF. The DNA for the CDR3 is TGTGCCAGCAGCTTTGGACTAGGGGGGAGTGTGTTAGGTTATGAGCAGTTCTTC.

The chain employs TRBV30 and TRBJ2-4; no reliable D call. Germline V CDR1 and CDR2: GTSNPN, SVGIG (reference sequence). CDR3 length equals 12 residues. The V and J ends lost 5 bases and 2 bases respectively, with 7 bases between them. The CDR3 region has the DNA TGTGCCTGGGACTTGTCCAAAAACATTCAGTACTTC. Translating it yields CAWDLSKNIQYF.

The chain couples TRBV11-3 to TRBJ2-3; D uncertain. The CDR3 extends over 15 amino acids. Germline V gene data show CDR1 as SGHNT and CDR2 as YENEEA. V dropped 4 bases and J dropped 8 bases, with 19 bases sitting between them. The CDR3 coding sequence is TGTGCCAGCAGCTCATCCCCCGCCTTGTTGGGTACGCAGTATTTT. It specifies CASSSSPALLGTQYF. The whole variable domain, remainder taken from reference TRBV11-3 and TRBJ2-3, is EAGVVQSPRYKIIEKKQPVAFWCNPISGHNTLYWYLQNLGQGPELLIRYENEEAVDDSQLPKDRFSAERLKGVDSTLKIQPAELGDSAVYLCASSSSPALLGTQYFGPGTRLTVL.

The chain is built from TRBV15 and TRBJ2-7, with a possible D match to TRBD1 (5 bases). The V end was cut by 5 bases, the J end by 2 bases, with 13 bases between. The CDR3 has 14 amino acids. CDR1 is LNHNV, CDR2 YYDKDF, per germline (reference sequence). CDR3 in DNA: TGTGCCACCAGCCCTACAAGGGGCGCCTACGAGCAGTACTTC. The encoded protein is CATSPTRGAYEQYF.

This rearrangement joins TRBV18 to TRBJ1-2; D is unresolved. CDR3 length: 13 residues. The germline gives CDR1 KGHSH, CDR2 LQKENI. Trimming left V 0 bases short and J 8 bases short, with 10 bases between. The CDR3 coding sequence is TGTGCCAGCTCACCACCGTTTACTGGGGGCTACACCTTC. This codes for CASSPPFTGGYTF.

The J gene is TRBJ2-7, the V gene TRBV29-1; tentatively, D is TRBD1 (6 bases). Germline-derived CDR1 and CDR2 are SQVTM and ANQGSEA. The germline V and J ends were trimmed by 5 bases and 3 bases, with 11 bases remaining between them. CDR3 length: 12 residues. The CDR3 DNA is TGCAGCGTTACTAAGGACAGCTACGAGCAGTACTTC. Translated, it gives CSVTKDSYEQYF.

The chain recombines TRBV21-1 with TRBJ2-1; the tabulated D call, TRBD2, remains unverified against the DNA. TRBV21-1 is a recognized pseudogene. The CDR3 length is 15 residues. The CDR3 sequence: CASSKRGGEWDEQFF. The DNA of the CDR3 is TGTGCCAGCAGCAAGCGAGGGGGGGAATGGGATGAGCAGTTCTTC.